This entry lists 15 T cell receptor beta chains sequenced from one sample in a study of blood T cell repertoires in COVID-19. The table came from immunoSEQ multiplex PCR; TCRdb's copy has only in-frame clones and leaves some out. The sample holds about 85,000 clones, approximately 90% seen once. Material: peripheral blood. All receptors come from a human donor with active COVID-19. The donor label of this sample is uncertain.

The chain employs TRBV9 and TRBJ2-7; 10 bases line up with TRBD2. Trimming removed 0 bases from V and 5 bases from J; junction bases left unmatched: 11. This CDR3 comprises 17 residues. Germline V gene sequence: CDR1 SGDLS, CDR2 YYNGEE. CDR3 nucleotides: TGTGCCAGCAGCGTAGACCCTGTGCTAGCGGGGGCCCACGAGCAGTACTTC. Protein sequence: CASSVDPVLAGAHEQYF. The variable domain in full, with the rest retrieved from reference TRBV9 and TRBJ2-7, is DSGVTQTPKHLITATGQRVTLRCSPRSGDLSVYWYQQSLDQGLQFLIQYYNGEERAKGNILERFSAQQFPDLHSELNLSSLELGDSALYFCASSVDPVLAGAHEQYFGPGTRLTVT.

The gene calls are TRBV19 and TRBJ2-1; D gene ambiguous. V lost 3 bases and J lost 0, with 9 bases in between. The CDR3 sequence is 15 residues long. CDR1 is LNHDA, CDR2 SQIVND, per germline (reference sequence). CDR3 in DNA: TGTGCCAGTAGTATCCTCGGGTCCTCCTACAATGAGCAGTTCTTC. Its translation is CASSILGSSYNEQFF.

The chain joins TRBV5-1 to TRBJ1-1; D may be TRBD1 (6 bases). The germline gives CDR1 SGHRS, CDR2 YFSETQ. CDR3 length: 15 amino acids. The ends were cut back, 4 bases at V and 0 bases at J, with 13 bases in the middle. The CDR3, as DNA: TGCGCCAGCAGCCCCAGGGAGGGGGTGAACACTGAAGCTTTCTTT. Its protein is CASSPREGVNTEAFF.

This clone showed up just a few times. The genes are TRBV24-1 and TRBJ2-5, with D maybe TRBD1 (6 bases). Germline CDR1 KGHDR, CDR2 SFDVKD. This CDR3 is built from 16 residues. With 4 bases removed from V and 1 base from J, the gap between germline ends came to 15 bases. For the CDR3, the DNA is TGTGCCACCAGTGACAAGGTGAAGGGGGTCCAAGAGACCCAGTACTTC. It encodes CATSDKVKGVQETQYF.

The CDR3 spells CASSYSNRGGETQYF. CDR3 DNA sequence: TGTGCCAGCAGTTACTCGAACAGGGGGGGGGAGACCCAGTACTTC. The chain is built from TRBV6-5 and TRBJ2-5, with a tentative D call TRBD1 (8 bases). From germline, CDR1 is MNHEY and CDR2 SVGAGI. CDR3 length: 15 amino acids. The V end lost 0 bases, the J end lost 5 bases, and 13 bases lay between the germline ends.

This clone was picked up one time. The chain carries TRBV6-5 and TRBJ1-5; D uncertain. This CDR3 has 15 amino acids. Trimming pared 6 bases from V and 0 bases from J, leaving 12 bases between. The germline V gene has CDR1 MNHEY and CDR2 SVGAGI. CDR3 in amino acids: CASRPVSNSNQPQHF. CDR3 coding DNA: TGTGCCAGCAGACCCGTGAGTAATAGCAATCAGCCCCAGCATTTT.

The sample holds one count of this clone. V usage is TRBV19 and J usage is TRBJ2-7; D is possibly TRBD2 (6 bases). Per the germline V gene, CDR1 is LNHDA and CDR2 is SQIVND (reference sequence). The CDR3 sequence is 16 residues long. Trimming left V 3 bases short and J 2 bases short, with 17 bases between. CDR3 residues: CASSIGGKAGTYEQYF. CDR3 DNA sequence: TGTGCCAGTAGTATTGGCGGCAAGGCGGGAACCTACGAGCAGTACTTC. Together with reference TRBV19 and TRBJ2-7, the CDR3 gives the full variable domain: DGGITQSPKYLFRKEGQNVTLSCEQNLNHDAMYWYRQDPGQGLRLIYYSQIVNDFQKGDIAEGYSVSREKKESFPLTVTSAQKNPTAFYLCASSIGGKAGTYEQYFGPGTRLTVT.

In DNA form, the CDR3 reads TGTGCCACCCTGCTAGGAGCGGGGTCCTTCGGGCAGTATTTT. Its protein product is CATLLGAGSFGQYF. This chain connects TRBV10-3 to TRBJ2-3, with 7 nucleotides matching TRBD2. CDR1 and CDR2 from the germline V gene are ENHRY and SYGVKD. V lost 10 bases to trimming and J lost 11 bases; unmatched junction nucleotides: 18. The CDR3 runs 14 residues.

The J gene is TRBJ1-1, the V gene TRBV5-1, with D tentatively TRBD1 (5 bases). The V end lost 4 bases, the J end lost 5 bases, and 18 bases lay between the germline ends. The CDR3 covers 15 residues. Germline CDR1 SGHRS, CDR2 YFSETQ. The CDR3 sequence is CASSPDGRGGTEAFF. CDR3 bases: TGCGCCAGCAGCCCGGACGGCCGTGGGGGGACTGAAGCTTTCTTT.

The V gene is TRBV6-2 or TRBV6-3, the J gene TRBJ1-1; D remains unclear. The CDR3 has 16 amino acids. CDR1 MNHEY and CDR2 SVGEGT come from the germline V gene. V shed 2 bases and J shed 1 base, with 14 bases lying between them. CDR3 DNA sequence: TGTGCCAGCAGTTACCCGCCGTGGGGAGGGAACACTGAAGCTTTCTTT. Translating it yields CASSYPPWGGNTEAFF.

As concerns this clone: Germline and junction disagree at one end, which may indicate a read error. The chain couples TRBV6-6 to TRBJ2-3; 8 bases line up with TRBD1. Germline-derived CDR1 and CDR2 are MNHNY and SVGAGI (reference sequence). CDR3 size: 15 residues. The CDR3 reads CASSNSDRAADTQYF. CDR3 bases: TGTGCCAGCAGTAACTCGGACAGGGCTGCAGATACGCAGTATTTT.

A few counts support this clone. The chain employs TRBV20-1 and TRBJ1-2, with D unclear. Trimming removed 3 bases at V and 6 bases at J, with 8 bases between. The germline V gene has CDR1 DFQATT and CDR2 SNEGSKA (reference sequence). This CDR3 has 11 amino acids. The DNA of the CDR3 is TGCAGTGCTAGTGCAGGCAATGGCTACACCTTC. Its translation is CSASAGNGYTF.

This chain joins TRBV9 and TRBJ2-7, with 8 bases that match TRBD1. V lost 4 bases to trimming and J lost 6 bases; unmatched junction nucleotides: 6. The CDR3 consists of 13 residues. CDR1 and CDR2 from the germline V gene are SGDLS and YYNGEE. The CDR3 region is CASSFGQGLEQYF. Written as DNA, the CDR3 is TGTGCCAGCAGCTTCGGACAGGGCCTCGAGCAGTACTTC. Based on the CDR3 plus reference TRBV9 and TRBJ2-7, the full variable domain is DSGVTQTPKHLITATGQRVTLRCSPRSGDLSVYWYQQSLDQGLQFLIQYYNGEERAKGNILERFSAQQFPDLHSELNLSSLELGDSALYFCASSFGQGLEQYFGPGTRLTVT.

V and J are TRBV25-1 and TRBJ2-2; no clear D gene. V was clipped by 6 bases and J by 8 bases, with 13 bases between them. The CDR3 spans 13 residues. In germline, CDR1 is MGHDK, CDR2 SYGVNS. In nucleotides, the CDR3 is TGTGCCAGCAGCCGACAAAGCCCAGGGGAGCTGTTTTTT. Translating it yields CASSRQSPGELFF.

The genes are TRBV19 and TRBJ1-3; the D gene is possibly TRBD1 (6 bases). The germline V gene has CDR1 LNHDA and CDR2 SQIVND (reference sequence). Trimming took 5 bases from V and 5 from J, leaving 16 bases between them. The CDR3 is made up of 15 amino acids. The CDR3 protein is CASSLQGTRRNTIYF. The CDR3 DNA is TGTGCCAGTAGTCTACAGGGTACTAGGAGAAACACCATATATTTT.